This T cell receptor beta chain was identified during a study of T-cell reconstitution after alpha-beta-depleted transplantation in children. In its sample, this clonotype was seen a few times. The germline gives CDR1 KGHDR, CDR2 SFDVKD. The CDR3 is made up of 15 amino acids. The V and J ends lost 5 bases and 8 bases, in that order; junction bases with no gene match: 11. It was with unique molecular identifiers that the TCRbeta library was prepared. TCRdb passed the PCR reads through MiXCR, listing each CDR3 protein once. Here the sample spans more than 85,000 distinct CDR3 sequences, 4.5% to 7.5% being singletons.

This chain uses TRBV24-1 with TRBJ2-1, with 7 bases aligning to TRBD2. The TCR originated in a female patient between 2 and 15 years old who had a stem cell transplant for Fanconi anemia, so the T cells may come from the graft donor. The sequences come from PBMCs, mostly from graft donor cells, collected 60 days after TCRalphabeta/CD19-depleted stem cell transplant. The CDR3 protein is CATSVGAGRPDEQFF. The CDR3 DNA sequence: TGTGCCACCAGTGTGGGAGCCGGGAGGCCGGATGAGCAGTTCTTC.